This TCR beta chain was sequenced in a study of cytomegalovirus exposure and HLA in healthy donors. 60 Vbeta and 13 Jbeta primers were used in PCR. Assay used: immunoSEQ multiplex PCR; TCRdb lists only in-frame clones, some missing. The table shows roughly 40,000 clones, with roughly 80% occurring only once. This CDR3 has 17 residues. Germline-derived CDR1 and CDR2 are MNHEY and SMNVEV (reference sequence). J was trimmed by 2 bases and V by 5 bases; bases with no gene match: 10. Source material: PBMCs. The origin of this receptor is a man aged 50 or older in good health and CMV-seronegative. The chain combines TRBV27 with TRBJ2-1; 9 bases align to TRBD2. CDR3 amino acids: CASSQWVAGGPYNEQFF. In DNA, the CDR3 is TGTGCCAGCAGTCAATGGGTTGCGGGAGGGCCCTACAATGAGCAGTTCTTC.